These T cell receptor beta chains were read from a single sample in a study of response to subunit inactivated influenza vaccine. TCRdb re-called the RT-PCR reads through MiXCR, storing one row per CDR3 protein. The table has fewer than 700,000 distinct CDR3 sequences, 10% to 15% seen once. Material: PBMCs from blood, obtained roughly 47 days after vaccination. The receptors come from a man aged 50 to 60 who received an inactivated influenza vaccine. CDR3s include the opening cysteine and the closing phenylalanine or tryptophan. The D gene is left open where the match is weak. Rows may omit the clone size; those that give it use once, few, many or a size class.

d_call	v_call	clone_size	j_call	cdr3_length	cdr3_aa	cdr3_nt
TRBD1	TRBV20-1	.	TRBJ2-7	13	CSAGGQVPYEQYF	TGCAGTGCTGGGGGACAGGTACCCTACGAGCAGTACTTC
.	TRBV29-1	many	TRBJ2-1	14	CSAGGSGSYNEQFF	TGCAGCGCTGGAGGGAGTGGCTCCTACAATGAGCAGTTCTTC
.	TRBV6-2/TRBV6-3	.	TRBJ1-5	15	CASSFGLGGNQPKHF	TGTGCAAGCAGTTTCGGACTCGGGGGCAATCAGCCCAAGCATTTT
.	TRBV9	.	TRBJ2-5	16	CASSVGGGQKAETQYF	TGTGCCAGCAGCGTGGGAGGAGGGCAAAAAGCGGAGACCCAGTACTTC
.	TRBV10-3	many	TRBJ2-1	12	CAISAGAYEQFF	TGTGCCATCAGTGCGGGGGCCTATGAGCAGTTCTTC
.	TRBV20-1	.	TRBJ2-7	14	CSARDWRDTYEQYF	TGCAGTGCCCGAGATTGGAGGGACACCTACGAGCAGTACTTC
TRBD2	TRBV4-3	.	TRBJ2-5	16	CASSQDRASGGGTQYF	TGCGCCAGCAGCCAAGATCGAGCTAGCGGGGGTGGGACCCAGTACTTC
.	TRBV24-1	many	TRBJ1-5	16	CATSDKGSHGYQPQHF	TGTGCCACCAGTGATAAGGGGTCCCACGGATATCAGCCCCAGCATTTT
.	TRBV18	few	TRBJ1-4	15	CASSPTGTAADSLFF	TGTGCCAGCTCACCCACCGGGACGGCGGCCGATTCACTGTTTTTT
TRBD1	TRBV7-2	few	TRBJ2-1	14	CASSLSTGGNEQFF	TGTGCCAGCAGCTTGTCAACAGGGGGCAATGAGCAGTTCTTC
TRBD2	TRBV7-2	few	TRBJ2-3	14	CASSLRLASDTQYF	TGTGCCAGCAGCCTGCGACTAGCGTCCGATACGCAGTATTTT
TRBD2	TRBV5-1	many	TRBJ2-7	14	CASSWTSGTYEQYF	TGCGCCAGCAGCTGGACTAGCGGTACCTACGAGCAGTACTTC
TRBD1	TRBV4-3	few	TRBJ2-6	19	CASSQDWTGANSGANVLTF	TGCGCCAGCAGCCAGGACTGGACAGGGGCGAACTCTGGGGCCAACGTCCTGACTTTC
TRBD1	TRBV5-1	many	TRBJ2-7	15	CASSLGGTGGGEQYF	TGCGCCAGCAGCTTGGGGGGGACAGGAGGCGGCGAGCAGTACTTC
.	TRBV12-3/TRBV12-4	many	TRBJ1-1	15	CASSLRGGMNTEAFF	TGTGCCAGCAGTTTAAGGGGGGGCATGAACACTGAAGCTTTCTTT
.	TRBV20-1	few	TRBJ2-1	13	CSARPAPGHGAFF	TGCAGTGCTAGGCCCGCACCGGGACACGGCGCGTTCTTC
TRBD2	TRBV4-2	few	TRBJ2-1	17	CASSPRTSGSMYNEQFF	TGTGCCAGCAGCCCCCGGACTAGCGGGAGTATGTACAATGAGCAGTTCTTC
TRBD2	TRBV10-3	few	TRBJ2-7	17	CAISESVNGRVSYEQYF	TGTGCCATCAGTGAGTCAGTTAACGGGAGGGTATCCTACGAGCAGTACTTC
.	TRBV6-6	few	TRBJ2-1	13	CASSYGSHNEQFF	TGTGCCAGCAGTTACGGGAGCCACAATGAGCAGTTCTTC
TRBD2	TRBV11-1	.	TRBJ2-7	18	CASSPLPRLAGDDYEQYF	TGTGCCAGCAGCCCCCTCCCACGGTTAGCGGGAGACGACTACGAGCAGTACTTC
TRBD2	TRBV4-2	.	TRBJ2-1	15	CASSQEAGGIYEQFF	TGTGCCAGCAGCCAAGAAGCGGGAGGAATATATGAGCAGTTCTTC
.	TRBV29-1	.	TRBJ1-1	14	CSVGAGVLNTEAFF	TGCAGCGTTGGGGCAGGGGTTCTGAACACTGAAGCTTTCTTT
.	TRBV20-1	few	TRBJ1-5	14	CSARSISYNQPQHF	TGCAGTGCTAGATCGATTAGCTACAATCAGCCCCAGCATTTT
.	TRBV4-2	few	TRBJ2-6	15	CASSQASTGANVLTF	TGTGCCAGCAGCCAAGCCTCGACTGGGGCCAACGTCCTGACTTTC
.	TRBV7-9	few	TRBJ2-7	14	CASSTTGGTYEQYF	TGTGCCAGCAGCACAACCGGGGGAACTTACGAGCAGTACTTC
TRBD2	TRBV11-3	.	TRBJ2-1	12	CASAYRGDEQFF	TGTGCCAGCGCCTACCGGGGGGATGAGCAGTTCTTC
TRBD2	TRBV6-5	few	TRBJ2-1	16	CASSYSTSGSYNEQFF	TGTGCCAGCAGTTACTCCACTAGCGGGAGTTACAATGAGCAGTTCTTC
TRBD2	TRBV11-2	many	TRBJ2-5	15	CASSPAGGVQETQYF	TGTGCCAGCAGCCCTGCGGGGGGGGTCCAAGAGACCCAGTACTTC
.	TRBV12-3/TRBV12-4	.	TRBJ2-5	14	CASSQTTRRETQYF	TGTGCCAGCAGCCAGACGACACGGAGGGAGACCCAGTACTTC
.	TRBV6-2/TRBV6-3	.	TRBJ1-1	14	CASSPPRENTEAFF	TGTGCCAGCAGCCCCCCACGGGAGAACACTGAAGCTTTCTTT
.	TRBV27	.	TRBJ2-7	15	CASSSTGPPLDEQYF	TGTGCCAGCAGTTCTACGGGACCCCCTCTCGATGAGCAGTACTTC
.	TRBV20-1	.	TRBJ2-7	13	CSVAGSNSYEQYF	TGCAGTGTCGCAGGCAGCAACTCCTACGAGCAGTACTTC
TRBD2	TRBV5-1	.	TRBJ2-4	15	CASTLAGGPSNIQYF	TGCGCCAGCACCCTAGCGGGGGGGCCCTCGAACATTCAGTACTTC